This TCR beta chain was found in a study of OX40 agonist ivuxolimab in advanced cancers. Study-wide results and caveats: Still undetermined is the antigen specificity of the expanded peripheral T cells. Several nonresponders also turned out to have low normalized T-cell clonal expansion.

Sequencing used immunoSEQ multiplex PCR; TCRdb keeps in-frame clones, though not all of them. Here the sample spans about 74,000 clones, about 82% being singletons. Blood samples were obtained at baseline, cycle 4 day 1, and cycle 7 day 1. In the case of this clone: Antigen unknown.

Germline V gene data show CDR1 as SGHRS and CDR2 as YFSETQ. Germline trimming cut 4 bases from V and 1 base from J; bases unmatched to any gene: 6. This CDR3 contains 15 residues. The sequence came from an adult with an advanced solid tumor such as melanoma, head and neck, liver or kidney cancer. The starting material was CD4+ or CD8+ T cells sorted from blood, obtained in a trial of the OX40 agonist ivuxolimab. The chain carries TRBV5-1 and TRBJ2-7, with 9 bases matching TRBD2. CDR3 protein: CASSRSGGGSYEQYF. The CDR3 DNA follows: TGCGCCAGCAGCCGTAGCGGGGGAGGTTCCTACGAGCAGTACTTC. Full variable domain (remainder filled in from reference TRBV5-1 and TRBJ2-7): KAGVTQTPRYLIKTRGQQVTLSCSPISGHRSVSWYQQTPGQGLQFLFEYFSETQRNKGNFPGRFSGRQFSNSRSEMNVSTLELGDSALYLCASSRSGGGSYEQYFGPGTRLTVT.